The rows below give T cell receptor beta chains drawn from one sample of a study of T-cell reconstitution after alpha-beta-depleted transplantation in children. TCRdb reprocessed the PCR reads with MiXCR, giving one entry per CDR3 protein. The profile shows approximately 400,000 distinct CDR3 sequences, roughly 10% of them singletons. This specimen consisted of PBMCs from the stem cell graft donor, obtained from the stem cell graft. The source of these receptors is a human donor who donated a stem cell graft to a child with acute myeloid leukemia. Each CDR3 is given with its conserved first and last residue. The D gene is left open where the match is weak. Expanded clones are given a class, and other clones once, few, many or no size at all.

15	-	TRBD1	TRBJ2-7	TRBV5-4	TGTGCCAGCAGCTTGGAATCAGGGGGCCCCTACGAGCAGTACTTC	CASSLESGGPYEQYF
13	many	TRBD2	TRBJ2-3	TRBV20-1	TGCAGTGCTAGCGGGGGGGCCGTAGATACGCAGTATTTT	CSASGGAVDTQYF
17	-	TRBD2	TRBJ2-7	TRBV20-1	TGCAGTGCTTCCTCCGGGACTAGCGGGAGCCACTCCTACGAGCAGTACTTC	CSASSGTSGSHSYEQYF
16	many	TRBD1	TRBJ1-6	TRBV12-3/TRBV12-4	TGTGCCAGCAGTTTTTGGGGACAGGGGAATAATTCACCCCTCCACTTT	CASSFWGQGNNSPLHF
11	few	TRBD1	TRBJ2-7	TRBV29-1	TGCAGCGTCGGGACAGGCTACGAGCAGTACTTC	CSVGTGYEQYF
14	-	TRBD2	TRBJ2-7	TRBV12-3/TRBV12-4	TGTGCCAGCAGCCCGGGACTAGCGGACTACGAGCAGTACTTC	CASSPGLADYEQYF
15	-	-	TRBJ1-2	TRBV4-1	TGCGCCAGCAGCCTCCAACCCGGCCAAGACTATGGCTACACCTTC	CASSLQPGQDYGYTF
14	few	-	TRBJ2-5	TRBV5-1	TGCGCCAGCAGCTTGGGGGTAGCCCAAGAGACCCAGTACTTC	CASSLGVAQETQYF
14	-	TRBD1	TRBJ2-7	TRBV30	TGTGCCTGGAGTCCCGGGACAGGGTGGTACGAGCAGTACTTC	CAWSPGTGWYEQYF
13	few	-	TRBJ2-1	TRBV7-3	TGTGCCAGCAGCCCCGACGGGTACAATGAGCAGTTCTTC	CASSPDGYNEQFF
16	few	-	TRBJ2-6	TRBV5-1	TGCGCCAGCAGCTTGGATTTGGGGCCTGGGGCCAACGTCCTGACTTTC	CASSLDLGPGANVLTF
13	-	-	TRBJ2-1	TRBV7-3	TGTGCCAGCAGCTCAACGGGGCTGGATGAGCAGTTCTTC	CASSSTGLDEQFF
15	few	-	TRBJ2-5	TRBV7-2	TGTGCCAGCAGCTTCTCGGCGCTGCCCGGGGAGACCCAGTACTTC	CASSFSALPGETQYF